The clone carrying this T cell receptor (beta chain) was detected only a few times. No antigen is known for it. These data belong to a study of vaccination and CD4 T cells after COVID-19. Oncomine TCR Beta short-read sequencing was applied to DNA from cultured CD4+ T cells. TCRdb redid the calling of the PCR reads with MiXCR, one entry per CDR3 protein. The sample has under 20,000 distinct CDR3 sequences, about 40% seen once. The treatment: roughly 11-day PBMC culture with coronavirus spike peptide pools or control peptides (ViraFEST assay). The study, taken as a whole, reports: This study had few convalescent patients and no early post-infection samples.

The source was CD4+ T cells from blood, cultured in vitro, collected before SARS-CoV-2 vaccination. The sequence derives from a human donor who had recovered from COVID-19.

CDR3 bases: TGTGCCAGCAGTGAACGAGCGGTAGGGGATGAGCAGTTCTTC. As protein: CASSERAVGDEQFF. The chain carries TRBV2 and TRBJ2-1; D is possibly TRBD1 or TRBD2 (5 bases each). The CDR3 is 14 amino acids. Germline CDR1 SNHLY, CDR2 FYNNEI. Deletions cut 2 bases from V and 8 bases from J, with 13 bases between. The full variable domain, in which reference TRBV2 and TRBJ2-1 provide the parts outside the CDR3, is EPEVTQTPSHQVTQMGQEVILRCVPISNHLYFYWYRQILGQKVEFLVSFYNNEISEKSEIFDDQFSVERPDGSNFTLKIRSTKLEDSAMYFCASSERAVGDEQFFGPGTRLTVL.